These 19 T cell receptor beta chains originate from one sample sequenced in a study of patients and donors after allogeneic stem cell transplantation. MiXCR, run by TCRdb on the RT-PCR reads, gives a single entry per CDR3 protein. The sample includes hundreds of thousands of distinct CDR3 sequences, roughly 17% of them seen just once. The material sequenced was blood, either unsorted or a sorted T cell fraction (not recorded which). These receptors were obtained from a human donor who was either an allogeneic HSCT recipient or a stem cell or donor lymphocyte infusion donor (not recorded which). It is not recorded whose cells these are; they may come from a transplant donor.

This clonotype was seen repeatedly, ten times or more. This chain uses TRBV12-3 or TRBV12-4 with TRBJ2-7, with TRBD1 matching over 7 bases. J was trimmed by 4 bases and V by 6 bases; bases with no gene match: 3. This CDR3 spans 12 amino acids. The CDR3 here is CASRGTVYEQYF. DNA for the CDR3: TGTGCCAGCAGGGGGACAGTTTACGAGCAGTACTTC.

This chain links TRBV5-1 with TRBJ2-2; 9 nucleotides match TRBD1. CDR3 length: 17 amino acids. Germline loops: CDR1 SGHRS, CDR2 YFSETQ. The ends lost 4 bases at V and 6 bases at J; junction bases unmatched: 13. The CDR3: CASSRTGAQTGAGELFF. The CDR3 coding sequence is TGCGCCAGCAGCAGGACAGGGGCCCAAACCGGGGCCGGGGAGCTGTTTTTT.

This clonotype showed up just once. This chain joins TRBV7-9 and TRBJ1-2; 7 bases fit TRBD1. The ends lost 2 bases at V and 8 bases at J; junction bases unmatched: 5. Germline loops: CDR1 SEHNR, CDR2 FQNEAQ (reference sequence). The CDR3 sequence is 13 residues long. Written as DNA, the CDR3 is TGTGCCAGCAGCTTATTACAGGGGAAAGGCTACACCTTC. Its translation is CASSLLQGKGYTF. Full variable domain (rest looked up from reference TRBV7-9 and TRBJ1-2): DTGVSQNPRHKITKRGQNVTFRCDPISEHNRLYWYRQTLGQGPEFLTYFQNEAQLEKSRLLSDRFSAERPKGSFSTLEIQRTEQGDSAMYLCASSLLQGKGYTFGSGTRLTVV.

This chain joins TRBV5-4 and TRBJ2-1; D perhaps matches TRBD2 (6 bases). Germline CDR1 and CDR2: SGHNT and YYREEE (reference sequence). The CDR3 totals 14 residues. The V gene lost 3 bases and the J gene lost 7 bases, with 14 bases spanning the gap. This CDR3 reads CASSWRDGGNEQFF. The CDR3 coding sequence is TGTGCCAGCAGCTGGAGGGACGGTGGGAATGAGCAGTTCTTC.

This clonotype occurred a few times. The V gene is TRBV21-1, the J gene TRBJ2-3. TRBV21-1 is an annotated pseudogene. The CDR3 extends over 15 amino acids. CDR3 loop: CASSIRGCGTDTQYF. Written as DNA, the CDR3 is TGTGCCAGCAGCATAAGAGGCTGTGGCACAGATACGCAGTATTTT.

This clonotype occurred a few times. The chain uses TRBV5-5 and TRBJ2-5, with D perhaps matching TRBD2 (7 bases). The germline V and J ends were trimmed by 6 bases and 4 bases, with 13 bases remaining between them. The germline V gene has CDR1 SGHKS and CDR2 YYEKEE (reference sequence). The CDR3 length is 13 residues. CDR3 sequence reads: CASNRAGVETQYF. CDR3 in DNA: TGTGCCAGCAACAGGGCGGGAGTAGAGACCCAGTACTTC.

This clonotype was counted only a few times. The CDR3 sequence is CAWSVRLTDTQYF. The CDR3 DNA sequence: TGTGCCTGGAGTGTACGCCTGACAGATACGCAGTATTTT. The chain employs TRBV30 and TRBJ2-3; D is undetermined. The germline gives CDR1 GTSNPN, CDR2 SVGIG (reference sequence). The CDR3 totals 13 residues. The V end lost 0 bases, the J end lost 3 bases, and 7 bases lay between the germline ends.

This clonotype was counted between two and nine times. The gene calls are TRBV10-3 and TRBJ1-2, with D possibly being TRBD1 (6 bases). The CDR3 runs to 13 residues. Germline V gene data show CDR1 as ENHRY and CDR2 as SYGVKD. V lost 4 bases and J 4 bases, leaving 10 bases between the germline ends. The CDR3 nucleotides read TGTGCCATCAGTGCCAGGGGCACCTATGGCTACACCTTC. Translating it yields CAISARGTYGYTF.

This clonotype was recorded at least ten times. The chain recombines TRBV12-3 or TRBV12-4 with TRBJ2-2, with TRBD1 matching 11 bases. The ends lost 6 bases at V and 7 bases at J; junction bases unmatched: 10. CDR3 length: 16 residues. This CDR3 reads CASRSGQGAVGGELFF. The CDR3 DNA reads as TGTGCCAGCAGATCCGGACAGGGGGCCGTAGGCGGGGAGCTGTTTTTT.

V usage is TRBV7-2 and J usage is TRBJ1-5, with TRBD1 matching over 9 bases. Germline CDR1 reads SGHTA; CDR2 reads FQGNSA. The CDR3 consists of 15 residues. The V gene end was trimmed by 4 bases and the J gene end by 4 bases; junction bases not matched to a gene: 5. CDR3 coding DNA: TGTGCCAGCAGCTACACCGGGACAGGGAATCAGCCCCAGCATTTT. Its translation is CASSYTGTGNQPQHF.

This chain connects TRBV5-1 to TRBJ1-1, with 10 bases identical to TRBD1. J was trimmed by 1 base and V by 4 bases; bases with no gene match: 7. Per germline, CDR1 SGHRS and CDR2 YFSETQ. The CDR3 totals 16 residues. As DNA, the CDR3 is TGCGCCAGCAGCCGAACTGGGACAGGGGCGAACACTGAAGCTTTCTTT. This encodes CASSRTGTGANTEAFF.

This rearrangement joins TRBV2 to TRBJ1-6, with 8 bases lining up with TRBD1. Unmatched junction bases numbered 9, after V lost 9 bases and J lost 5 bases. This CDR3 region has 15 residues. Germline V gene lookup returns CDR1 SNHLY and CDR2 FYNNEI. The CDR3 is CASRQGTLDNSPLHF. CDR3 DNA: TGTGCCAGTAGACAGGGGACTCTCGATAATTCACCCCTCCACTTT.

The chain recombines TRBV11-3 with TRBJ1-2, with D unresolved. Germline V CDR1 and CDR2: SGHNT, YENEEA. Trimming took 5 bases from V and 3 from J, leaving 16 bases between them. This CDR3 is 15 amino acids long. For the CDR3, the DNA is TGTGCCAGCAGCCAACGGTCCCGTCCGGACTATGGCTACACCTTC. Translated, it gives CASSQRSRPDYGYTF.

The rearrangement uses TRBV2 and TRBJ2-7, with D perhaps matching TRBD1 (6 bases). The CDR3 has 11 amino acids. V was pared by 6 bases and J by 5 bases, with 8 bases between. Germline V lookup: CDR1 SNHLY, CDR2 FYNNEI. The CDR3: CASRDSHEQYF. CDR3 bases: TGTGCCAGCAGGGACAGCCACGAGCAGTACTTC.

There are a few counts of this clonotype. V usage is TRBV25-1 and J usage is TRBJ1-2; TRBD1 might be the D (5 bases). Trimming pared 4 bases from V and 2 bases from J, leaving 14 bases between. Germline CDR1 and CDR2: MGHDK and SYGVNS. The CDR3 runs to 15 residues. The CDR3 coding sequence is TGTGCCAGCAGTGGCGGAAGACAGTCAAACTATGGCTACACCTTC. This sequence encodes CASSGGRQSNYGYTF.

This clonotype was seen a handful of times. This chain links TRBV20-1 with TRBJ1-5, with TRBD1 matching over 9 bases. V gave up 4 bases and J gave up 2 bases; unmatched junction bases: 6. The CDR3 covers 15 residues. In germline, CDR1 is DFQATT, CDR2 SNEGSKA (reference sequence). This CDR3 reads CSAIATGGRNQPQHF. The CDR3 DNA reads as TGCAGTGCTATAGCGACAGGGGGGCGCAATCAGCCCCAGCATTTT.

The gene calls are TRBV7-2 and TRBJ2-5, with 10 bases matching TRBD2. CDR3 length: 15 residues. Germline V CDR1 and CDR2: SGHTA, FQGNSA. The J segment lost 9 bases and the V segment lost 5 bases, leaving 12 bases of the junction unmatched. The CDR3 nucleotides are TGTGCCAGCAGCGTAATACCGGGACTAGCGCAGCCCCAGTACTTC. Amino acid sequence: CASSVIPGLAQPQYF.

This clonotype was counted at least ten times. DNA of the CDR3: TGCAGCGTGGCCCGGTACCATGGCTACACCTTC. It is translated as CSVARYHGYTF. The chain is built from TRBV29-1 and TRBJ1-2; D ambiguous. V was clipped by 6 bases and J by 6 bases, with 11 bases between them. Germline CDR1 is SQVTM and CDR2 is ANQGSEA. This CDR3 has 11 residues.

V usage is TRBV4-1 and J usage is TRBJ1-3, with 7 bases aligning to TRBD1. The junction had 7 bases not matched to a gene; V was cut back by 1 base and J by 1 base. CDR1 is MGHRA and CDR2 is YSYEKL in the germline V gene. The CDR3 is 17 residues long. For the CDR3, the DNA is TGCGCCAGCAGCCAAGTTTATCGGGGACAGTCTGGAAACACCATATATTTT. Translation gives CASSQVYRGQSGNTIYF.